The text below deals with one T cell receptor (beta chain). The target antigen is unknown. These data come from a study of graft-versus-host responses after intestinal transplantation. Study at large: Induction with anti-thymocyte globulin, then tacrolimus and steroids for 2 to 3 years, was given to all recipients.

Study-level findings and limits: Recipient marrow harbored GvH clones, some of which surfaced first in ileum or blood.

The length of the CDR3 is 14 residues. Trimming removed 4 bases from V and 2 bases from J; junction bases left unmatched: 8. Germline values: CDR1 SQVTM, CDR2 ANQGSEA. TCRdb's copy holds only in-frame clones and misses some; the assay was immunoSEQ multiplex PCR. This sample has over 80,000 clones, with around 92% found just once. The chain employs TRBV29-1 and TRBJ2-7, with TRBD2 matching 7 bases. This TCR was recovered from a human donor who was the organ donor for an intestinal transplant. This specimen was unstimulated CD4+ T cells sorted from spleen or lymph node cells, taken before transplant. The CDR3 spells CSVGGRVGPYEQYF. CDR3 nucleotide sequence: TGCAGCGTTGGAGGGAGGGTGGGACCCTACGAGCAGTACTTC.